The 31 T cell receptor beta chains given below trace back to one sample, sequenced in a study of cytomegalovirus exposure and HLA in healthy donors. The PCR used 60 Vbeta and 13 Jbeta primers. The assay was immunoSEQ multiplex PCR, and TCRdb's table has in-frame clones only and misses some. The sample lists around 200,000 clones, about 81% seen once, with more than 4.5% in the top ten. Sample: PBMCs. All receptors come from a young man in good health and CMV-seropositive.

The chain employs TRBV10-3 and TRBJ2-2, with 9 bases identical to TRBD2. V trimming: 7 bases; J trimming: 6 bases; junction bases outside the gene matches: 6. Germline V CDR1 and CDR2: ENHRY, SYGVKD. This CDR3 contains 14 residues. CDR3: CAIKNTSGPGELFF. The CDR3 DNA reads TGTGCCATCAAGAATACTAGCGGGCCCGGGGAGCTGTTTTTT.

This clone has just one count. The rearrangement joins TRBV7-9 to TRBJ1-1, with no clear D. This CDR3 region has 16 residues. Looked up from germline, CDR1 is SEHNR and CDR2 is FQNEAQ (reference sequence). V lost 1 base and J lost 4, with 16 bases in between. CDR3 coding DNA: TGTGCCAGCAGCTTAGGTAGTGGAGGATGGGGCACTGAAGCTTTCTTT. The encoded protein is CASSLGSGGWGTEAFF.

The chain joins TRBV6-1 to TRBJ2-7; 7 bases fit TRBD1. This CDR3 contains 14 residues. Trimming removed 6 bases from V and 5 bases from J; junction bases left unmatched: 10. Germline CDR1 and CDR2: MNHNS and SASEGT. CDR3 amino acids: CASRRGTDKNEQYF. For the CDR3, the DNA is TGTGCCAGCAGAAGGGGGACAGATAAAAACGAGCAGTACTTC.

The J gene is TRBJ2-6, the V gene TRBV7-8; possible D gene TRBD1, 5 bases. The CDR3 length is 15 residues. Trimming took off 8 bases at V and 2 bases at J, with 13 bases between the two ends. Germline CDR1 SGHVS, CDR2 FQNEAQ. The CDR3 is CASARRVAGANVLTF. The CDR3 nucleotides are TGTGCCAGCGCGCGCAGGGTAGCTGGGGCCAACGTCCTGACTTTC.

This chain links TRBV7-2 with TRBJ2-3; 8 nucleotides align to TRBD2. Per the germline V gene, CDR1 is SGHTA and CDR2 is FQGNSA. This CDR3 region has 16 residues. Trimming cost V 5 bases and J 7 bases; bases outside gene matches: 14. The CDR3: CASSPLGGLAGYTQYF. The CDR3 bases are TGTGCCAGCAGCCCCCTCGGGGGGCTAGCGGGCTATACGCAGTATTTT.

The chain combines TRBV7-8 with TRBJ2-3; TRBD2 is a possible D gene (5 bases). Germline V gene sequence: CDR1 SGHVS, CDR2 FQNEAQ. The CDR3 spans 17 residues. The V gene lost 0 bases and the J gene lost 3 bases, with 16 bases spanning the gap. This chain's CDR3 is CASSLASVASATDTQYF. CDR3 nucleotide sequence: TGTGCCAGCAGCTTAGCCTCGGTAGCGAGTGCGACAGATACGCAGTATTTT.

The DNA for the CDR3 is TGTGCCAGCAGCCCCTACGGTAGCGGGGGGGCGGAGACCCAGTACTTC. It codes for CASSPYGSGGAETQYF. This chain uses TRBV9 with TRBJ2-5, with 11 bases matching TRBD2. Germline trimming cut 4 bases from V and 5 bases from J; bases unmatched to any gene: 10. The CDR3 totals 16 residues. From germline, CDR1 is SGDLS and CDR2 YYNGEE.

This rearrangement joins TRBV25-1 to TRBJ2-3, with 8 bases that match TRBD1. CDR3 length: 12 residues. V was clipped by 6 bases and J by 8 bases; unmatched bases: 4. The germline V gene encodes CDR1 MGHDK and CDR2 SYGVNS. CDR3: CASRVTGGTQYF. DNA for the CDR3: TGTGCCAGCAGGGTCACAGGGGGTACGCAGTATTTT.

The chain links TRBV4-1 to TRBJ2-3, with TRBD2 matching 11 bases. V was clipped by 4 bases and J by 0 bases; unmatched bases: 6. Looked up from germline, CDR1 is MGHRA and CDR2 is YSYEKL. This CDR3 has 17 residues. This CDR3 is CASSLFGTSGSTDTQYF. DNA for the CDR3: TGCGCCAGCAGCCTATTCGGGACTAGCGGCAGCACAGATACGCAGTATTTT.

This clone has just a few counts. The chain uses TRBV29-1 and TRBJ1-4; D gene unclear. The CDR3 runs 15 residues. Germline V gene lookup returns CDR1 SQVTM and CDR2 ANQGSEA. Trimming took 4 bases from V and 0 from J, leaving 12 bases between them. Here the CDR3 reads CSVGAQDTTNEKLFF. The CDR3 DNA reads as TGCAGCGTTGGGGCGCAGGATACAACTAATGAAAAACTGTTTTTT.

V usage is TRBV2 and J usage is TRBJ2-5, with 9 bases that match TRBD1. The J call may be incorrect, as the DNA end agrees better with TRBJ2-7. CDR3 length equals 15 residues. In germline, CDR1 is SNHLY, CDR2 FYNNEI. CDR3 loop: CASSLGQGFSYEQYF. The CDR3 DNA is TGTGCCAGCAGCCTGGGACAGGGCTTCTCCTACGAGCAGTACTTC.

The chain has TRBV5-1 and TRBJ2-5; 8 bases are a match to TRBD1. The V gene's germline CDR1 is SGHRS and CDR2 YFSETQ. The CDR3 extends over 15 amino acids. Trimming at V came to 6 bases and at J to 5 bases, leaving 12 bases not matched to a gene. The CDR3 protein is CASTNDRTGRETQYF. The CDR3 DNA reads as TGCGCCAGCACTAACGACCGGACAGGGCGGGAGACCCAGTACTTC.

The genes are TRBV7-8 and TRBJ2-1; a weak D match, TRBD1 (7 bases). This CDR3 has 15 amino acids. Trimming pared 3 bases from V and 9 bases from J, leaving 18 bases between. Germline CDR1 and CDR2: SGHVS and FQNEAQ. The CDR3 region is CASSFGAGGGREQFF. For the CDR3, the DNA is TGTGCCAGCAGCTTTGGGGCAGGGGGAGGCCGTGAGCAGTTCTTC.

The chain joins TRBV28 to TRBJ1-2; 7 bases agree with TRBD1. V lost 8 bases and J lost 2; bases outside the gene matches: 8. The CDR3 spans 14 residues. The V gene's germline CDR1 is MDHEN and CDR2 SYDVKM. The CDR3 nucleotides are TGTGCCAGCGTAACAGGGGACGCAAACTATGGCTACACCTTC. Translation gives CASVTGDANYGYTF.

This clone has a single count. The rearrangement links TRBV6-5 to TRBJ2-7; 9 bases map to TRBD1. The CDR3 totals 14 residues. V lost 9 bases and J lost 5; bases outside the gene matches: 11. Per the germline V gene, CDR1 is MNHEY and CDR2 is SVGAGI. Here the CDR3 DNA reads TGTGCCAGTAACTTTCGGGACAGGGTCCACGAGCAGTACTTC. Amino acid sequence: CASNFRDRVHEQYF.

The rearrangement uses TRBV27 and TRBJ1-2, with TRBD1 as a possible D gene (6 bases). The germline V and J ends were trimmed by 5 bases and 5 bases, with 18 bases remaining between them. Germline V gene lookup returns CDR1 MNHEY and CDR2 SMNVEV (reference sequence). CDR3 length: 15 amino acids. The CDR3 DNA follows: TGTGCCAGCAGTCCCAATATAGGGGGGGGTTATGGCTACACCTTC. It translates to CASSPNIGGGYGYTF.

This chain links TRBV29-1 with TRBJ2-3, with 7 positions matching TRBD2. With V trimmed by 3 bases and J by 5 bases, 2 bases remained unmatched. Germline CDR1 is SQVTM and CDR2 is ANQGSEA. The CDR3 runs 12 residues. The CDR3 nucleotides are TGCAGCGTTGAGGGAGGGTTAGATACGCAGTATTTT. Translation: CSVEGGLDTQYF.

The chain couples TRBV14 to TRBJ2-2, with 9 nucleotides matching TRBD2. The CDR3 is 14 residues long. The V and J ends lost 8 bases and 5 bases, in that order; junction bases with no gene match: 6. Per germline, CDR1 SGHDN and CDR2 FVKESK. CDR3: CASRAGGHTGELFF. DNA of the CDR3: TGTGCCAGCCGAGCGGGAGGCCATACCGGGGAGCTGTTTTTT.

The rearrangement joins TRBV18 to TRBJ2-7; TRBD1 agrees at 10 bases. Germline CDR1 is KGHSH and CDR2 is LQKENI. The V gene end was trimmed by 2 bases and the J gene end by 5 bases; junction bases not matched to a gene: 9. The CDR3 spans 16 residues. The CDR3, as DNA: TGTGCCAGCTCACCAAACGGGAGACAGGGGGCCCACGAGCAGTACTTC. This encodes CASSPNGRQGAHEQYF.

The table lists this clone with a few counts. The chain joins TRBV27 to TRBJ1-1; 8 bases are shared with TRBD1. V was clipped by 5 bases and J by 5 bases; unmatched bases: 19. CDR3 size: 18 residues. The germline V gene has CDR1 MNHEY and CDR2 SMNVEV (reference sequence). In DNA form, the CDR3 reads TGTGCCAGCAGTCCCATAGGCAGGGGGCGAAAGTGGAGTACTGAAGCTTTCTTT. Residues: CASSPIGRGRKWSTEAFF.

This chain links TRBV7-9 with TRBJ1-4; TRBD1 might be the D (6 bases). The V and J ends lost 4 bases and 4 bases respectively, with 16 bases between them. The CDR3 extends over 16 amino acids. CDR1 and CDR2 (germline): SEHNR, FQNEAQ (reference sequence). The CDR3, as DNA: TGTGCCAGCAGCTCGCGGGGGCCGGGGGGTAATGAAAAACTGTTTTTT. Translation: CASSSRGPGGNEKLFF.

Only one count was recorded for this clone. CDR3: CASSGTGFVSAEAFF. In DNA, the CDR3 is TGTGCCAGCAGCGGGACAGGGTTCGTTTCGGCTGAAGCTTTCTTT. The V gene is TRBV2, the J gene TRBJ1-1, with TRBD1 matching 9 bases. In germline, CDR1 is SNHLY, CDR2 FYNNEI. J was trimmed by 6 bases and V by 6 bases; bases with no gene match: 11. This CDR3 has 15 amino acids.

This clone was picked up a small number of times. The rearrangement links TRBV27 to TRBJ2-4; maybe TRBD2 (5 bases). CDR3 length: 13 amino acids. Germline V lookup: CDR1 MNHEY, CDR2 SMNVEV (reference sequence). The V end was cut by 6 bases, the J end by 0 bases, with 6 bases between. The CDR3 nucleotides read TGTGCCAGCAGAGGACTAGCCAAAAACATTCAGTACTTC. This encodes CASRGLAKNIQYF.

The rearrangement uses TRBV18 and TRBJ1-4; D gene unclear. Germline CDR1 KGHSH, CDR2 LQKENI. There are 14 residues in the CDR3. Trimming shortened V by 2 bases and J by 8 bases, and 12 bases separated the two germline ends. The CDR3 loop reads CASSPYGSEEKLFF. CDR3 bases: TGTGCCAGCTCACCATATGGGAGCGAAGAAAAACTGTTTTTT.

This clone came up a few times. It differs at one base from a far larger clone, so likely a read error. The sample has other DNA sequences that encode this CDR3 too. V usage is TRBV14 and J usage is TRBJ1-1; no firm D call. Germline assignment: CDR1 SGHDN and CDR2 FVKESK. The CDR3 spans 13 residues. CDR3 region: CASSPRSDTEAFF. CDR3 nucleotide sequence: TGTGCCAGTAGCCCCCGGAGTGACACTGAAGCTTTCTTT.

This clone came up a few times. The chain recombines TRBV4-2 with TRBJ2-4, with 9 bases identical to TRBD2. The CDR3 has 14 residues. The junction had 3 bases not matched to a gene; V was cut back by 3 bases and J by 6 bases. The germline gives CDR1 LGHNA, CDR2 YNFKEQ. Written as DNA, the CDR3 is TGTGCCAGCAGCCAGACTAGCGGAGTAAACATTCAGTACTTC. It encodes CASSQTSGVNIQYF.

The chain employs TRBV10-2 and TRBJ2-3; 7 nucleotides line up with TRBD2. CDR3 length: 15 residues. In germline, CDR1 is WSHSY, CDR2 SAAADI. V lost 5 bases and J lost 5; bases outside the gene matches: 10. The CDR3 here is CASSRLAREIDTQYF. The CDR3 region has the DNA TGCGCCAGCAGTAGACTAGCCCGGGAGATAGATACGCAGTATTTT.

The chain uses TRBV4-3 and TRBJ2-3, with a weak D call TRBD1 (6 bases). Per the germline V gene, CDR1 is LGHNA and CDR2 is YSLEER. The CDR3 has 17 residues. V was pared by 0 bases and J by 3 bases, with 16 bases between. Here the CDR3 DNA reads TGCGCCAGCAGCCAAGATGGGGGCAGGGGCAGGACAGATACGCAGTATTTT. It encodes CASSQDGGRGRTDTQYF.

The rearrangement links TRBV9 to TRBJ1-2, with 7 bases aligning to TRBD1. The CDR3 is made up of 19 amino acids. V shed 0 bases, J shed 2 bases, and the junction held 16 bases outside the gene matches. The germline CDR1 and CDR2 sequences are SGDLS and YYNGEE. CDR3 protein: CASSVATYGVTQGNYGYTF. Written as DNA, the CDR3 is TGTGCCAGCAGCGTAGCTACTTACGGTGTCACACAGGGGAACTATGGCTACACCTTC. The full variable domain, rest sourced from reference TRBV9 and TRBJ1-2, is DSGVTQTPKHLITATGQRVTLRCSPRSGDLSVYWYQQSLDQGLQFLIQYYNGEERAKGNILERFSAQQFPDLHSELNLSSLELGDSALYFCASSVATYGVTQGNYGYTFGSGTRLTVV.

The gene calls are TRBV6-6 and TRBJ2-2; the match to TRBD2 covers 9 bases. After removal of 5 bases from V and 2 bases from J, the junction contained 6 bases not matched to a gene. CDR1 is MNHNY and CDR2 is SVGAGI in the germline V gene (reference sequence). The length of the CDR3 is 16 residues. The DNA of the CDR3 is TGTGCCAGCAGTCATACGGGACTAGCAAACACCGGGGAGCTGTTTTTT. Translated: CASSHTGLANTGELFF.

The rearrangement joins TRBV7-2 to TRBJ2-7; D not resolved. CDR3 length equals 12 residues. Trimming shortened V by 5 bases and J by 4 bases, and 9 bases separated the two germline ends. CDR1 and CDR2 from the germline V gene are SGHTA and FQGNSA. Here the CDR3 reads CASSRPGYEQYF. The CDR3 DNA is TGTGCCAGCAGCCGCCCAGGTTACGAGCAGTACTTC.